Each of the 27 T cell receptor beta chains below was sequenced from the same sample in a study of response to subunit inactivated influenza vaccine. MiXCR, applied by TCRdb to the RT-PCR reads, yields one record per CDR3 protein. This sample carries 500,000 to 600,000 distinct CDR3 sequences, 6.5% to 8% of them seen once, and the ten largest clones take over 10%. Sequencing used PBMCs from blood, obtained less than 30 months after vaccination. Every receptor here comes from a man aged 50 to 69 who received an inactivated influenza vaccine.

The chain is built from TRBV7-8 and TRBJ2-7; D is uncertain. The CDR3 is made up of 15 amino acids. V dropped 2 bases and J dropped 0 bases, with 11 bases sitting between them. CDR1 is SGHVS and CDR2 is FQNEAQ in the germline V gene. CDR3 amino acids: CASSLLGGNSYEQYF. The CDR3, as DNA: TGTGCCAGCAGCTTACTCGGCGGTAACTCCTACGAGCAGTACTTC.

V and J are TRBV6-5 and TRBJ1-5, with 8 positions matching TRBD1. Germline assignment: CDR1 MNHEY and CDR2 SVGAGI. This CDR3 is 17 amino acids long. V lost 4 bases, J lost 0 bases, and 8 bases stayed unmatched. CDR3 loop: CASSLTGGAYSNQPQHF. CDR3 DNA sequence: TGTGCCAGCAGTTTAACAGGGGGAGCTTATAGCAATCAGCCCCAGCATTTT.

This clonotype was seen only a few times. V and J are TRBV24-1 and TRBJ1-5, with 10 bases fitting TRBD1. V lost 3 bases, J lost 6 bases, and 7 bases stayed unmatched. The germline V gene has CDR1 KGHDR and CDR2 SFDVKD. This CDR3 has 16 residues. The CDR3 here is CATSDSGTGEVQPQHF. In DNA, the CDR3 is TGTGCCACCAGTGATAGTGGGACAGGGGAAGTTCAGCCCCAGCATTTT.

This clonotype was seen at least ten times. The gene calls are TRBV7-3 and TRBJ2-1; 10 bases fit TRBD2. The CDR3 totals 20 residues. The V gene's germline CDR1 is SGHTA and CDR2 FQGTGA. J was trimmed by 4 bases and V by 1 base; bases with no gene match: 16. The CDR3 loop is CASSLIWGNQRGGLYNEQFF. The CDR3 region has the DNA TGTGCCAGCAGCTTAATTTGGGGTAACCAGCGGGGGGGCCTTTACAATGAGCAGTTCTTC.

The chain uses TRBV7-2 and TRBJ2-7; 7 positions agree with TRBD1. CDR1 and CDR2 from the germline V gene are SGHTA and FQGNSA. CDR3 length: 13 residues. J was trimmed by 6 bases and V by 4 bases; bases with no gene match: 6. CDR3 protein: CASSSGTVSEQYF. The CDR3 DNA reads as TGTGCCAGCAGCTCCGGGACAGTTTCCGAGCAGTACTTC.

This clonotype showed up just a few times. The chain links TRBV7-9 to TRBJ2-3; no definite D call. This CDR3 spans 16 amino acids. CDR1 and CDR2 (germline): SEHNR, FQNEAQ (reference sequence). Trimming cost V 6 bases and J 3 bases, with 19 bases left between them. The CDR3 bases are TGTGCCAGCAGGCCCCCGTTCCGGTTCAGTACAGATACGCAGTATTTT. Amino acid sequence: CASRPPFRFSTDTQYF.

V usage is TRBV12-3 or TRBV12-4 and J usage is TRBJ2-7; 7 nucleotides align to TRBD1. This CDR3 contains 14 residues. J gave up 4 bases and V 6 bases, and 9 bases lay outside the gene matches. The DNA of the CDR3 is TGTGCCAGCAGCACAAATACAGGGGATTACGAGCAGTACTTC. Protein product: CASSTNTGDYEQYF.

In this sample, this clonotype turned up a few times. The chain is built from TRBV6-5 and TRBJ2-7; D is undetermined. This CDR3 region has 12 residues. Germline V CDR1 and CDR2: MNHEY, SVGAGI. V shed 4 bases and J shed 7 bases, with 11 bases lying between them. The CDR3, as DNA: TGTGCCAGCAGTTCCTCGCGACAAGAGCAGTACTTC. This translates into CASSSSRQEQYF.

This clonotype was picked up many times. The rearrangement links TRBV6-1 to TRBJ2-2, with TRBD1 identical over 10 bases. This CDR3 has 17 amino acids. V lost 6 bases and J lost 3; bases outside the gene matches: 10. Looked up from germline, CDR1 is MNHNS and CDR2 is SASEGT. CDR3: CASSRPPGQGHTGELFF. Written as DNA, the CDR3 is TGTGCCAGCAGCAGACCTCCGGGACAGGGGCACACCGGGGAGCTGTTTTTT.

This clonotype turned up a few times. The chain is built from TRBV25-1 and TRBJ2-1; D gene unclear. V was pared by 1 base and J by 5 bases, with 6 bases between. There are 13 residues in the CDR3. Germline V CDR1 and CDR2: MGHDK, SYGVNS. CDR3 in DNA: TGTGCCAGCAGTGAATCTAATAACAATGAGCAGTTCTTC. Its translation is CASSESNNNEQFF.

This clonotype has only one observation. This chain links TRBV4-1 with TRBJ2-7, with a possible D match to TRBD2 (6 bases). V gave up 0 bases and J gave up 4 bases, with 13 bases separating them. The germline V gene encodes CDR1 MGHRA and CDR2 YSYEKL. This CDR3 region has 15 residues. The CDR3 DNA sequence: TGCGCCAGCAGCCAAGATCCAACTAGCCGGTACGAGCAGTACTTC. Translating gives CASSQDPTSRYEQYF.

This clonotype was recorded at least ten times. V gene TRBV7-2 combines with J gene TRBJ2-1; maybe TRBD2 (7 bases). Germline V gene sequence: CDR1 SGHTA, CDR2 FQGNSA. The CDR3 is 16 amino acids. Between the trimmed V and J ends, which lost 2 bases and 6 bases, there was a span of 17 bases. The DNA of the CDR3 is TGTGCCAGCAGCTTAAACCCTGGGGGGGCCGGCAATGAGCAGTTCTTC. As protein: CASSLNPGGAGNEQFF. Full variable domain (missing parts from reference TRBV7-2 and TRBJ2-1): GAGVSQSPSNKVTEKGKDVELRCDPISGHTALYWYRQSLGQGLEFLIYFQGNSAPDKSGLPSDRFSAERTGGSVSTLTIQRTQQEDSAVYLCASSLNPGGAGNEQFFGPGTRLTVL.

This clonotype has a count of ten or more. The chain carries TRBV2 and TRBJ2-3; TRBD1 might be the D (6 bases). CDR1 SNHLY and CDR2 FYNNEI come from the germline V gene. There are 15 residues in the CDR3. Trimming stripped 3 bases from V and 14 bases from J, with 24 bases between. The CDR3 is CASSEHSGQSSYGYF. The CDR3 nucleotides read TGTGCCAGCAGTGAGCACTCCGGACAGTCTTCCTATGGGTATTTT.

This clonotype has at least ten counts. The rearrangement links TRBV3-1 to TRBJ2-2, with unresolved D. The V end lost 1 base, the J end lost 5 bases, and 2 bases lay between the germline ends. The germline CDR1 and CDR2 sequences are LGHDT and YNNKEL (reference sequence). CDR3 length: 12 residues. As DNA, the CDR3 is TGTGCCAGCAGCCAAGTAACCGGGGAGCTGTTTTTT. Protein: CASSQVTGELFF.

This clonotype came up a few times. The chain combines TRBV18 with TRBJ1-2, with 9 positions matching TRBD1. This CDR3 is built from 15 residues. Trimming cost V 6 bases and J 7 bases; bases outside gene matches: 12. Germline V CDR1 and CDR2: KGHSH, LQKENI. CDR3 residues: CASSIRDRDRGGYTF. The CDR3 nucleotides are TGTGCCAGCTCCATACGGGACAGGGATCGAGGTGGCTACACCTTC.

This clonotype has at least ten counts. The chain recombines TRBV5-1 with TRBJ1-1; TRBD1 aligns across 9 bases. The CDR3 sequence is 16 residues long. V was clipped by 3 bases and J by 4 bases; unmatched bases: 10. Germline loops: CDR1 SGHRS, CDR2 YFSETQ. The CDR3 sequence: CASSSRGDRVATEAFF. CDR3 coding DNA: TGCGCCAGCAGCTCTAGGGGGGACAGGGTGGCCACTGAAGCTTTCTTT. Full variable domain (missing parts from reference TRBV5-1 and TRBJ1-1): KAGVTQTPRYLIKTRGQQVTLSCSPISGHRSVSWYQQTPGQGLQFLFEYFSETQRNKGNFPGRFSGRQFSNSRSEMNVSTLELGDSALYLCASSSRGDRVATEAFFGQGTRLTVV.

There are many counts of this clonotype. This chain joins TRBV9 and TRBJ2-3; unclear D gene. The CDR3 spans 13 residues. V lost 3 bases to trimming and J lost 1 base, with 6 bases between them. Germline assignment: CDR1 SGDLS and CDR2 YYNGEE. CDR3 residues: CASSATGTDTQYF. The CDR3 coding sequence is TGTGCCAGCAGCGCCACGGGCACAGATACGCAGTATTTT.

This clonotype was detected only a few times. The genes are TRBV28 and TRBJ2-1; 9 bases agree with TRBD1. The CDR3 is 17 amino acids. The V gene end was trimmed by 0 bases and the J gene end by 7 bases; junction bases not matched to a gene: 10. The germline gives CDR1 MDHEN, CDR2 SYDVKM. CDR3 residues: CASSLWDTGGALNEQFF. In nucleotides, the CDR3 is TGTGCCAGCAGTTTATGGGACACAGGGGGCGCGTTAAATGAGCAGTTCTTC.

The sample holds many counts of this clonotype. This chain's CDR3 is CASSVDRGVGDTQYF. As DNA, the CDR3 is TGTGCCAGCAGCGTAGATCGGGGAGTGGGAGATACGCAGTATTTT. The chain recombines TRBV9 with TRBJ2-3; the D gene is possibly TRBD2 (5 bases). The germline V gene has CDR1 SGDLS and CDR2 YYNGEE. V gave up 0 bases and J gave up 5 bases, with 13 bases separating them. CDR3 length: 15 amino acids.

This clonotype showed up just a few times. This chain joins TRBV20-1 and TRBJ2-3, with TRBD1 matching over 7 bases. This CDR3 has 16 amino acids. Losses at the gene ends were 6 bases for V and 7 bases for J; bases not matched to a gene: 19. Germline CDR1 and CDR2: DFQATT and SNEGSKA (reference sequence). The CDR3 DNA follows: TGCAGTGCCCCGCCCACCCCACAGGGGTCTGGGAATACGCAGTATTTT. Protein sequence: CSAPPTPQGSGNTQYF.

The chain employs TRBV12-3 or TRBV12-4 and TRBJ2-5; a possible D gene is TRBD1 (6 bases). The CDR3 contains 15 residues. V was cut by 5 bases and J by 9 bases, with 22 bases left in between. This CDR3 is CASSMGATAGWAQYF. In DNA form, the CDR3 reads TGTGCCAGCAGTATGGGGGCCACTGCCGGTTGGGCCCAGTACTTC.

This clonotype was recorded at least ten times. The genes are TRBV3-1 and TRBJ1-2; 9 nucleotides line up with TRBD1. V lost 4 bases, J lost 6 bases, and 12 bases stayed unmatched. The CDR3 is 16 amino acids. Germline assignment: CDR1 LGHDT and CDR2 YNNKEL (reference sequence). The CDR3 coding sequence is TGTGCCAGCAGCCGACAACTAACAGGGGGCTGGGATGGCTACACCTTC. Residues: CASSRQLTGGWDGYTF.

This clonotype was counted between two and nine times. The chain joins TRBV4-1 to TRBJ2-2; D gene unclear. V lost 3 bases and J lost 4, with 9 bases in between. Germline assignment: CDR1 MGHRA and CDR2 YSYEKL. This CDR3 comprises 14 residues. Written as DNA, the CDR3 is TGCGCCAGCAGCCACCCAGCACGCACCGGGGAGCTGTTTTTT. This translates into CASSHPARTGELFF.

To note about this clonotype: This clone may be a read error of a much larger clone one base away. The chain uses TRBV9 and TRBJ2-1, with TRBD2 identical over 13 bases. The CDR3 has 17 amino acids. Germline V CDR1 and CDR2: SGDLS, YYNGEE. CDR3 amino acids: CASTPTGTSGIYKEQFF. In DNA, the CDR3 is TGTGCCAGCACCCCGACGGGGACTAGCGGGATCTACAAGGAGCAGTTCTTC. The full variable domain, completed using reference TRBV9 and TRBJ2-1, is DSGVTQTPKHLITATGQRVTLRCSPRSGDLSVYWYQQSLDQGLQFLIQYYNGEERAKGNILERFSAQQFPDLHSELNLSSLELGDSALYFCASTPTGTSGIYKEQFFGPGTRLTVL.

This clonotype has more than one count but fewer than ten. This rearrangement joins TRBV7-2 to TRBJ2-5; D is ambiguous. Germline values: CDR1 SGHTA, CDR2 FQGNSA. There are 14 residues in the CDR3. Trimming stripped 0 bases from V and 2 bases from J, with 7 bases between. In nucleotides, the CDR3 is TGTGCCAGCAGCTTAGCCCCCAGACAAGAGACCCAGTACTTC. Amino acid sequence: CASSLAPRQETQYF.

This clonotype occurred many times. The chain links TRBV7-9 to TRBJ2-7; D not certain. Germline values: CDR1 SEHNR, CDR2 FQNEAQ (reference sequence). The CDR3 totals 11 residues. Trimming cost V 5 bases and J 4 bases, with 6 bases left between them. CDR3 in DNA: TGTGCCAGCAGCCCAATTTACGAGCAGTACTTC. This codes for CASSPIYEQYF.

The table lists this clonotype with a few counts. The J gene is TRBJ2-1, the V gene TRBV11-2; 8 bases are a match to TRBD1. Per the germline V gene, CDR1 is SGHAT and CDR2 is FQNNGV. The CDR3 is made up of 14 amino acids. V lost 8 bases, J lost 4 bases, and 7 bases stayed unmatched. Written as DNA, the CDR3 is TGTGCCAGCGAAACACGGGACAGGTACAATGAGCAGTTCTTC. This codes for CASETRDRYNEQFF. The entire variable domain, with the rest obtained from reference TRBV11-2 and TRBJ2-1, is as follows: EAGVAQSPRYKIIEKRQSVAFWCNPISGHATLYWYQQILGQGPKLLIQFQNNGVVDDSQLPKDRFSAERLKGVDSTLKIQPAKLEDSAVYLCASETRDRYNEQFFGPGTRLTVL.